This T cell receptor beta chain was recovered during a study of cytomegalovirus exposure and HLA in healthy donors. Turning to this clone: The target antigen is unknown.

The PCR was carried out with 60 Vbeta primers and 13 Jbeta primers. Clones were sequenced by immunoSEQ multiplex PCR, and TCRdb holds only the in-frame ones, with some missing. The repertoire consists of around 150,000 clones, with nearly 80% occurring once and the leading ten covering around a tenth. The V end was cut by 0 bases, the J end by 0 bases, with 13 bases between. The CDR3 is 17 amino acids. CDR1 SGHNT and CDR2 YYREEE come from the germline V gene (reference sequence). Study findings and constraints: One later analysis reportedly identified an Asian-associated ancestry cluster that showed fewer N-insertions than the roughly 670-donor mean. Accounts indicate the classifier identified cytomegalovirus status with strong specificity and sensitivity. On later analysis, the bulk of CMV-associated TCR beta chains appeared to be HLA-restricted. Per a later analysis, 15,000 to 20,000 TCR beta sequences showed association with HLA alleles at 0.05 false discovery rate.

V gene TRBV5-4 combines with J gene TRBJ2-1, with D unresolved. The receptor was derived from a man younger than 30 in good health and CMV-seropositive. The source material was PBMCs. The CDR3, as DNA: TGTGCCAGCAGCTTGGCAGTATCCTTTGGCTCCTACAATGAGCAGTTCTTC. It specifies CASSLAVSFGSYNEQFF.